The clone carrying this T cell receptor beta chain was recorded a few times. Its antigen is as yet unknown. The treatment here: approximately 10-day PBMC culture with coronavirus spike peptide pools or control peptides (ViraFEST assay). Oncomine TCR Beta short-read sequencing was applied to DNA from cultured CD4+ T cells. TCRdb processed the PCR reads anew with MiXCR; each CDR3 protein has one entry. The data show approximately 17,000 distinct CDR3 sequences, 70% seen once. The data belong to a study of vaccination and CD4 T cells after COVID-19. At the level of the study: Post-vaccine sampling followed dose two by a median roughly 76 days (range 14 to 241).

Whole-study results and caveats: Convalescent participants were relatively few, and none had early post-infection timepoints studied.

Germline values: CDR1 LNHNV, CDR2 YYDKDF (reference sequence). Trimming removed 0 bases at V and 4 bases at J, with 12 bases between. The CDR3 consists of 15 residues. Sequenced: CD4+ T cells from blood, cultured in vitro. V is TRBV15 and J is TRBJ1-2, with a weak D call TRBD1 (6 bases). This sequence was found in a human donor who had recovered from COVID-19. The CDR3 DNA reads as TGTGCCACCAGCAGAGATAGTCAGGGGAGCTATGGCTACACCTTC. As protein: CATSRDSQGSYGYTF.